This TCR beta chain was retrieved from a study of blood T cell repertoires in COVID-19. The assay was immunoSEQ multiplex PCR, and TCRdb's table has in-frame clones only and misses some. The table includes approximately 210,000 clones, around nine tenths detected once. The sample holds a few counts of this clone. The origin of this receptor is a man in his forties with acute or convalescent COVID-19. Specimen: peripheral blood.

The CDR3 is CASSLALQGRITEAFF. CDR3 nucleotides: TGCGCCAGCAGCTTGGCCTTACAGGGGAGAATCACTGAAGCTTTCTTT. V is TRBV5-1 and J is TRBJ1-1, with 7 bases lining up with TRBD1. This CDR3 comprises 16 residues. The germline gives CDR1 SGHRS, CDR2 YFSETQ. The junction had 9 bases not matched to a gene; V was cut back by 0 bases and J by 4 bases. Complete variable domain (other parts from reference TRBV5-1 and TRBJ1-1): KAGVTQTPRYLIKTRGQQVTLSCSPISGHRSVSWYQQTPGQGLQFLFEYFSETQRNKGNFPGRFSGRQFSNSRSEMNVSTLELGDSALYLCASSLALQGRITEAFFGQGTRLTVV.